This T cell receptor beta chain emerged from a study of cytomegalovirus exposure and HLA in healthy donors. Primers: 60 Vbeta forward and 13 Jbeta reverse. The repertoire was sequenced with immunoSEQ multiplex PCR; TCRdb's copy has only in-frame clones and lacks some. The table lists around 170,000 clones, about 84% of them singletons. Germline V gene data show CDR1 as SGHTA and CDR2 as FQGNSA. The CDR3 is 12 amino acids. V was cut by 1 base and J by 2 bases, with 2 bases left in between. This sequence originates from a man between 45 and 60 years old in good health and CMV-seronegative. The sample taken for sequencing was PBMCs. This sequence joins TRBV7-2 and TRBJ1-1; the D is unclear. The CDR3 sequence is CASSLVNTEAFF. CDR3 DNA: TGTGCCAGCAGCTTAGTAAACACTGAAGCTTTCTTT.